This section outlines one T cell receptor (beta chain) sequence together with its context. This clone was detected a few times. The clone's antigen remains unknown. Base qualities were left out, and no much larger clone turns up one base away. CDR1 and CDR2 (MDHEN, SYDVKM) derive from the germline V gene. The CDR3, from cysteine to phenylalanine, totals 14 residues. The DNA shown is the 42-base CDR3, in frame from base 1. V is cut back by 7 bases and J by 3 bases, with 7 bases in the junction unmatched. The library was obtained by the immunoSEQ multiplex PCR assay. For the multiplex PCR, a mixture combining 60 forward primers for TCR Vbeta segments and 13 reverse primers for TCR Jbeta segments was used. The CDR3 region of rearranged TCR beta genes was amplified from genomic DNA by a multiplex PCR assay. On the Illumina HiSeq System, the amplified TCR beta libraries were sequenced as 87-base-pair reads. In the original analysis: Across the roughly 640 repertoires, a later analysis counted 78 million or so unique TCR beta chains, 8.5 million to 12 million of which were shared by at least two donors. To remove PCR and sequencing errors, raw reads were error-corrected and collapsed into unique sequences using a nearest-neighbor algorithm that merged closely related sequences. CDR3 sequences were aligned to IMGT reference sequences to assign V, D and J gene segments. For a sequence to be retained, at least a six-nucleotide match to both a V gene segment and a J gene segment was required. Rearrangements were called productive when the CDR3 lacked stop codons and stayed in frame with V and J; all others were non-productive. CDR3 was defined by IMGT convention, running from the second conserved V-encoded cysteine to the conserved J-encoded phenylalanine. The earlier analysis of 500 to 750 of the donors excluded any sequence lacking an unambiguous match to a single V gene segment. An earlier analysis of approximately 590 of the donors called V segments functional above 56.7% productive rearrangements and segregating when the between-donor standard deviation exceeded 5%. A statistical classification framework was developed to diagnose cytomegalovirus status using the catalog of TCR beta chain sequences. V and J gene assignment, in a later analysis, came from comparing TCR nucleotide sequences with IMGT/GENE-DB human TR gene sequences. In a later analysis, CDR3 sequences and most-parsimonious VDJ recombination scenarios were assigned using the TCRdist pipeline. A later analysis defined each TCR beta chain by its CDR3 amino acid sequence plus V-gene family, and excluded reads lacking a unique V-gene family. In a later analysis, approximately 640 highly shared, low-generation-probability nucleotide sequences were removed to address suspected cross-contamination and a sequencing artifact. For each public chain, a later analysis derived a clonal expansion index from normalized ranks of inferred template counts within each repertoire. In a later analysis, generation probabilities were computed with a VDJ recombination model fitted to out-of-frame rearrangements, and the resulting probabilities were checked against IGoR. A later analysis scored TCR-TCR, TCR-HLA and TCR-CMV co-occurrence with hypergeometric tests, applying a repertoire-size bias correction to TCR pairs. To estimate false discovery rates, a later analysis permuted the HLA or CMV assignments 20 times. In a later analysis, co-occurring TCRs were grouped using DBSCAN, with TCRdist sequence similarity added in when clustering inside HLA-allele-positive subsets. For co-occurrence clustering, repertoires with fewer than 30,000 or more than 120,000 public chains were excluded, along with about five repertoires with anomalous nucleotide sharing. Held by TCRdb, this immuneACCESS table contains in-frame sequences only and omits some clones. Under half of the omission traces to an unresolved V gene where checked; the cause of the rest is unknown. V, J and clone size are taken as reported in that table, and D and trimming were inferred from the DNA itself. For this sample the table gives about 120,000 clones, of which roughly a sixth were detected only once. In total, the top ten clones hold about 3% of the sample.

The cohort consisted of hundreds of healthy bone marrow donors. At the time of sampling, every cohort member was nominally healthy, though immune exposures that went unrecorded were likely present. The donor was CMV seropositive and belonged to the group of 250 to 300 seropositive cohort members. A peripheral blood sample was provided by each donor, and peripheral blood mononuclear cells were used for TCR beta sequencing. Genomic DNA extraction from the blood cell samples was performed with the Qiagen DNeasy Blood Extraction Kit. This record belongs to a study of cytomegalovirus exposure and HLA in healthy donors (dated by TCRdb to the late 2010s). With respect to the entire study: An earlier analysis of roughly 630 of the donors reported 276 Gb of sequence data and some 100 million unique TCR beta sequences from some 180 million T cells. Around 320 gigabases of sequencing data and approximately 85 million unique TCR sequences were included in an early release covering about 700 HLA-typed donors. Of the 300 to 450 genotyped donors, about 84% fell in the genetic ancestry cluster associated with self-reported Caucasian donors. The study aimed to test whether cataloging public T cell receptors could reveal signatures of past pathogen exposure. The T cell repertoires of several hundred subjects were profiled by immunosequencing and related to cytomegalovirus serostatus. Along with the roughly 670-subject first cohort, a separate validation cohort of approximately 110 different subjects was used. The study combined high-throughput TCR immunosequencing, statistical association of individual TCRs with disease status, and machine learning to predict cytomegalovirus infection status. In a later analysis, previously published TCR beta repertoires from fewer than 750 donors were re-analyzed and high-resolution HLA genotyping was added so that TCR occurrence patterns could be studied. The later analysis used no new phenotypic data to find candidate immune exposures, relying instead on TCR beta sequences and their occurrence across donors. To decide whether each TCR beta V gene segment behaved as functional or pseudogenic, an earlier analysis of some 540 of the donors relied on high-throughput TCR beta sequencing. Donor age, sex, ethnicity and CMV serostatus were compiled together with the repertoire data. In a later genetic analysis, genome-wide SNP genotypes for about 55% of the roughly 670 donors were used, and that subset was treated as a discovery cohort. Every repertoire in the discovery cohort had been generated on one and the same sequencing platform. HLA typing included class I and class II loci at four-digit resolution. Typing coverage varied by locus: roughly 629-630 donors for A, B, C, DRB1 and DQB1; some 520 for DQA1; over 600 for DPA1; some 470 for DPB1. Because of strong linkage in the cohort, roughly five DR-DQ haplotypes were treated as single units for association and clustering. On average, 235,054 unique TCR beta nucleotide sequences were sequenced per donor among some 430 genotyped donors of the cohort, with about 19% of those sequences being non-productive.

Broad study findings and their caveats: The authors suggested that the approach could potentially be generalized to other disease states and immunological phenotypes. For the cohort, immune exposure information was limited to CMV serostatus. According to a later analysis, TCR association rates differed among HLA loci, with DRB1 alleles showing the most associated TCRs and HLA-C alleles showing the fewest. Some IMGT-functional V segments, including TRBV6-2 and TRBV6-3, could not be told apart with the 87-base-pair reads, so those segments were excluded. Most CMV-associated TCR beta chains appeared to be HLA-restricted in a later analysis, and the HLA associations seemed to be driven largely by CMV exposure. A later analysis associated about 17,000 TCR beta sequences with specific HLA alleles at a false discovery rate of 0.05. In a later analysis, HLA-associated TCR beta chains were found to be more clonally expanded and to have lower generation probabilities than equally common non-associated chains. A further reported finding was that TCR beta sequences accurately predicted the HLA-A and HLA-B alleles for most subjects in the first cohort. In this cohort, only TCR beta chains were sequenced, and detectable features were limited by the absence of alpha or paired-chain data. The presence/absence analyses assumed that sequencing depth was roughly uniform across donors, and that assumption may not be true. Because HLA typing was unavailable for some donors at each locus, only the typed subset was used in association tests. In the study, around 150 TCR beta chains were listed as associated with cytomegalovirus. The classifier was reported to diagnose cytomegalovirus status with high specificity and sensitivity in both the original cohort and the validation cohort. Strong co-occurrence of HLA alleles, especially DR and DQ, made assigning TCR associations to individual alleles difficult. Because counts were too low, seventeen rarely observed V segments, including chromosome 9 orphons, were left out of the earlier analysis of some 600 of the donors. In a later genetic analysis, a missense DCLRE1C variant was associated with V-gene and J-gene trimming of TCR beta chains, and the association was replicated in an independent cohort. Correlated functional status among segregating V segments might reflect linkage disequilibrium, but an unknown experimental factor could not be ruled out. Most TCR sequences were seen in very few donors, while some public TCRs were found in many individuals. In an earlier analysis of some 640 of the donors, most TCR beta V segments were observed in productive rearrangements about 87% or about 30% of the time, broadly matching IMGT annotations. A cluster of highly shared sequence variants was judged likely to be a technical artifact of the sequencing pipeline. A later analysis reported that several top co-occurrence clusters appeared linked to parvovirus B19, influenza, CMV and Epstein-Barr virus. In vitro tests confirmed that a few of the cytomegalovirus-associated TCR beta chains recognize cytomegalovirus antigens. According to a later genetic analysis, donors in an Asian-associated ancestry cluster had fewer N-insertions in productive TCRs than the approximately 610-donor mean.

The source of this sequence is a female donor in good health and CMV-seropositive. Here the chain combines TRBV28 and TRBJ1-2, and 8 junction bases match TRBD1. The sample comprised PBMCs. The CDR3 region reads CASTQGARYYGYTF. The DNA sequence is TGTGCCAGCACCCAGGGGGCCAGGTACTATGGCTACACCTTC.